This TCR beta chain was found in a study of T cell changes during pregnancy in multiple sclerosis. The protocol was immunoSEQ multiplex PCR, while the TCRdb copy is restricted to in-frame clones and leaves out a portion. The sample shows roughly 70,000 clones, 75% to 95% of them seen only once. The germline V and J ends were trimmed by 6 bases and 10 bases, with 10 bases remaining between them. This CDR3 is built from 11 residues. CDR1 LNHDA and CDR2 SQIVND come from the germline V gene (reference sequence). To note about this clone: At the DNA level, this CDR3 is encoded by other sequences in the same sample as well.

This receptor was identified in a female donor with multiple sclerosis, enrolled in a pregnancy study. The material was peripheral blood, obtained in the third trimester of pregnancy. The V and J genes are TRBV19 and TRBJ2-1; D unclear. CDR3 sequence reads: CASRVSREQFF. The CDR3 coding sequence is TGTGCCAGTAGGGTTTCCAGGGAGCAGTTCTTC. The full variable domain, in which reference TRBV19 and TRBJ2-1 provide the parts outside the CDR3, is DGGITQSPKYLFRKEGQNVTLSCEQNLNHDAMYWYRQDPGQGLRLIYYSQIVNDFQKGDIAEGYSVSREKKESFPLTVTSAQKNPTAFYLCASRVSREQFFGPGTRLTVL.